The 8 T cell receptor beta chains in this list originate from one sample, sequenced in a study of OX40 agonist ivuxolimab in advanced cancers. Method: immunoSEQ multiplex PCR; TCRdb's copy keeps in-frame clones and lacks some. The sample carries over 85,000 clones, around four fifths recorded once. The specimen was CD4+ or CD8+ T cells sorted from blood, collected in a trial of the OX40 agonist ivuxolimab. The receptors derive from an adult with an advanced solid tumor such as melanoma, head and neck, liver or kidney cancer.

This clone has a single count. The chain carries TRBV2 and TRBJ1-6; D call uncertain. V dropped 2 bases and J dropped 7 bases, with 12 bases sitting between them. This CDR3 is 15 amino acids long. Germline loops: CDR1 SNHLY, CDR2 FYNNEI. CDR3 in amino acids: CASSEKNSINSPLHF. CDR3 sequence (DNA): TGTGCCAGCAGTGAAAAAAATAGTATCAATTCACCCCTCCACTTT.

The J gene is TRBJ2-1, the V gene TRBV27, with TRBD2 identical over 9 bases. Looked up from germline, CDR1 is MNHEY and CDR2 is SMNVEV (reference sequence). The junction had 12 bases not matched to a gene; V was cut back by 5 bases and J by 10 bases. The CDR3 length is 15 residues. CDR3 bases: TGTGCCAGCAGTAATAGCGGGGGCGCCTTGGGAGAGCAGTTCTTC. Its protein product is CASSNSGGALGEQFF.

The V call is TRBV7-2, the J call TRBJ1-6; no clear D. Trimming shortened V by 3 bases and J by 7 bases, and 13 bases separated the two germline ends. The CDR3 has 15 amino acids. Germline assignment: CDR1 SGHTA and CDR2 FQGNSA. CDR3 sequence reads: CASSFFAQLNSPLHF. Written as DNA, the CDR3 is TGTGCCAGCAGCTTTTTCGCCCAGCTAAATTCACCCCTCCACTTT. Full variable domain (rest looked up from reference TRBV7-2 and TRBJ1-6): GAGVSQSPSNKVTEKGKDVELRCDPISGHTALYWYRQSLGQGLEFLIYFQGNSAPDKSGLPSDRFSAERTGGSVSTLTIQRTQQEDSAVYLCASSFFAQLNSPLHFGNGTRLTVT.

The genes are TRBV5-8 and TRBJ1-5; tentative D call: TRBD1 (5 bases). This CDR3 has 14 residues. V lost 1 base to trimming and J lost 2 bases, with 7 bases between them. In germline, CDR1 is SGHTS, CDR2 YDEGEE. CDR3 sequence (DNA): TGTGCCAGCAGCTTGAGCAGGGGCAATCAGCCCCAGCATTTT. It specifies CASSLSRGNQPQHF.

This clone appeared a single time. The rearrangement links TRBV28 to TRBJ1-4; 9 nucleotides align to TRBD1. With V trimmed by 3 bases and J by 7 bases, 9 bases remained unmatched. The germline gives CDR1 MDHEN, CDR2 SYDVKM. The CDR3 spans 16 residues. The CDR3 bases are TGTGCCAGCAGTTTCAGACAGGGGGACGGTAGTGAAAAACTGTTTTTT. Protein: CASSFRQGDGSEKLFF.

The genes are TRBV7-2 and TRBJ2-3; D gene unclear. The CDR3 consists of 14 residues. Germline values: CDR1 SGHTA, CDR2 FQGNSA. The ends were cut back, 0 bases at V and 4 bases at J, with 8 bases in the middle. The CDR3, as DNA: TGTGCCAGCAGCTTAGCGTTTGCCGCAGATACGCAGTATTTT. Its translation: CASSLAFAADTQYF.

This clone was seen once. Written as DNA, the CDR3 is TGTGCCAGCAGCTCTGCACTGAACACTGAAGCTTTCTTT. Translating it yields CASSSALNTEAFF. V is TRBV9 and J is TRBJ1-1; D call uncertain. This CDR3 spans 13 amino acids. Per the germline V gene, CDR1 is SGDLS and CDR2 is YYNGEE. V lost 4 bases, J lost 0 bases, and 7 bases lay in between.

This CDR3 reads CAWSPRGGPHMAGEQYV. The CDR3 DNA follows: TGTGCCTGGAGCCCACGGGGGGGGCCTCACATGGCCGGCGAGCAGTACGTC. The genes are TRBV30 and TRBJ2-7; 8 bases are a match to TRBD2. The CDR3 runs 17 residues. J was trimmed by 6 bases and V by 3 bases; bases with no gene match: 19. Germline V gene sequence: CDR1 GTSNPN, CDR2 SVGIG (reference sequence).